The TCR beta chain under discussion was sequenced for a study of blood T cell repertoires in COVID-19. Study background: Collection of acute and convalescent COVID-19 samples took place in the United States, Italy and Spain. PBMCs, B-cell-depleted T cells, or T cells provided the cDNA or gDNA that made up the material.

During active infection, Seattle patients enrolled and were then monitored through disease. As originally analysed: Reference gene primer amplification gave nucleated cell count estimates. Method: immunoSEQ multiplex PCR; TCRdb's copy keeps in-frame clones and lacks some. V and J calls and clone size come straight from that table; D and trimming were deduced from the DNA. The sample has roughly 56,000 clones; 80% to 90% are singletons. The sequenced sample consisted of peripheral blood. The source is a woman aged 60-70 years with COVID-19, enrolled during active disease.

CDR3 region: CAWRSRGNSPLHF. In nucleotides, the CDR3 is TGTGCCTGGAGGTCAAGAGGGAATTCACCCCTCCACTTT. This chain connects TRBV30 to TRBJ1-6; D is undetermined. The CDR3 extends over 13 amino acids. Germline-derived CDR1 and CDR2 are GTSNPN and SVGIG (reference sequence). Trimming shortened V by 3 bases and J by 7 bases, and 10 bases separated the two germline ends.